This T cell receptor (beta chain) was profiled in a study of tumor-infiltrating lymphocytes in primary liver carcinoma. Study findings and constraints: Reduced overlap was seen in tumor-adjacent and tumor-blood pairs versus tumor region pairs. The proportion of top clones found throughout all five tumor regions was only about 7-25%.

This CDR3 is built from 14 residues. Per the germline V gene, CDR1 is SGHAT and CDR2 is FQNNGV. Trimming shortened V by 5 bases and J by 7 bases, and 14 bases separated the two germline ends. This clonotype turned up a few times. Its antigen remains unidentified. Bulk tissue was left unsorted, and RNA and DNA were co-extracted from roughly 20-30 mg of it. Patients showed chronic HBV infection and an absence of prior treatment. Viable tumor cells exceeded 90% in all tumor samples. Synthesis of TCR beta cDNA was carried out from approximately 470 ng total RNA with a constant-region primer. What produced the TCR beta libraries was three nested multiplex PCR rounds using slightly modified ARM-PCR. The first two PCR rounds, roughly 9 cycles each, used TRBV1-TRBV30 forward primers and a C-beta reverse primer. TCRdb reprocessed the multiplex PCR reads with MiXCR, giving one entry per CDR3 protein. The sample has 25,000 to 30,000 distinct CDR3 sequences, 78% seen once.

The receptor was derived from a man in his forties or fifties with primary liver carcinoma and hepatitis B virus infection. The chain uses TRBV11-2 and TRBJ2-2; D gene unclear. The sample consisted of liver tumor tissue from sampling region 3. The subset was: tumor region T3, left-lateral pole. CDR3 bases: TGTGCCAGCAGCCCCTGGACGGGCGGCGGGGAGCTGTTTTTT. Amino acid sequence: CASSPWTGGGELFF.